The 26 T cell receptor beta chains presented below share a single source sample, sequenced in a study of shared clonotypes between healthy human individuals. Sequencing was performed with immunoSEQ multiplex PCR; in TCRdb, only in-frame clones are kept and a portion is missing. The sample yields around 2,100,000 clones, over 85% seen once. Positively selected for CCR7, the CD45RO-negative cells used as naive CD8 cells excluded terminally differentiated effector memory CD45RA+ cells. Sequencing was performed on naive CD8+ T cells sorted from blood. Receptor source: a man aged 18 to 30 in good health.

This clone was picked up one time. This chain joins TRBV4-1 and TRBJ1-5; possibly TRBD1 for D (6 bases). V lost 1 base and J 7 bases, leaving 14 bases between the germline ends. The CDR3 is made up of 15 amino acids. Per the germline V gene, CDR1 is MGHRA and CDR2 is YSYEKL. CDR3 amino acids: CASSQGVGGDQPQHF. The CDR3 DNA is TGCGCCAGCAGCCAAGGGGTGGGGGGCGACCAGCCCCAGCATTTT.

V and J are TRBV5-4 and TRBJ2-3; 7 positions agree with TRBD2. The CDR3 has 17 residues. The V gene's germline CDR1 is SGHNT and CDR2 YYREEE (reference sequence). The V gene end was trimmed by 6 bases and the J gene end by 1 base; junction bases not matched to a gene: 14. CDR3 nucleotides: TGTGCCAGCAAAATTTCGCGCGGGAGTGACGGCACAGATACGCAGTATTTT. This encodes CASKISRGSDGTDTQYF.

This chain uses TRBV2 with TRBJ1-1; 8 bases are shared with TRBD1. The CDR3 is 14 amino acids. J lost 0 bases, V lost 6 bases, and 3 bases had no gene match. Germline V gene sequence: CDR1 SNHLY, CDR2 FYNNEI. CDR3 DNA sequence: TGTGCCAGCAGGACAGGGGTCCTGAACACTGAAGCTTTCTTT. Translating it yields CASRTGVLNTEAFF.

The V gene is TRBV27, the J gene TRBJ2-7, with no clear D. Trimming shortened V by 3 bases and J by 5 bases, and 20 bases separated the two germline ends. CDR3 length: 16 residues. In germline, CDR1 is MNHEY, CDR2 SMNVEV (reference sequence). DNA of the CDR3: TGTGCCAGCAGTTTGGTATCCCCAACCTTAGAGGACGAGCAGTACTTC. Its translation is CASSLVSPTLEDEQYF.

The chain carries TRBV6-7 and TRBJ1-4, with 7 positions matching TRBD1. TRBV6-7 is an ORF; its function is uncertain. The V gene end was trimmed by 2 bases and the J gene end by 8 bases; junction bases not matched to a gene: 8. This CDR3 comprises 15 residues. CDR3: CASSYGRDRGEKLFF. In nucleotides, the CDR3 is TGTGCCAGCAGTTACGGGAGGGACAGAGGCGAAAAACTGTTTTTT.

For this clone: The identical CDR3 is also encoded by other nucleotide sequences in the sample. The CDR3 here is CASSRTGGGNQPQHF. In DNA form, the CDR3 reads TGTGCCAGCAGTAGGACAGGGGGAGGCAATCAGCCCCAGCATTTT. The V gene is TRBV6-5, the J gene TRBJ1-5, with 10 bases that match TRBD1. CDR1 and CDR2 from the germline V gene are MNHEY and SVGAGI. Losses at the gene ends were 5 bases for V and 2 bases for J; bases not matched to a gene: 3. The CDR3 extends over 15 amino acids.

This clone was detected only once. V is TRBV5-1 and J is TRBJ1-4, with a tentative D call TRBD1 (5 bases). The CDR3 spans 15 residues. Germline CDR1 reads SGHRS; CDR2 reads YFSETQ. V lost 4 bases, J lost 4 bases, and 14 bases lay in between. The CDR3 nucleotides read TGCGCCAGCAGCCCGGGACGAGGCTATAATGAAAAACTGTTTTTT. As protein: CASSPGRGYNEKLFF. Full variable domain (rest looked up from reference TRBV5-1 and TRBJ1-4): KAGVTQTPRYLIKTRGQQVTLSCSPISGHRSVSWYQQTPGQGLQFLFEYFSETQRNKGNFPGRFSGRQFSNSRSEMNVSTLELGDSALYLCASSPGRGYNEKLFFGSGTQLSVL.

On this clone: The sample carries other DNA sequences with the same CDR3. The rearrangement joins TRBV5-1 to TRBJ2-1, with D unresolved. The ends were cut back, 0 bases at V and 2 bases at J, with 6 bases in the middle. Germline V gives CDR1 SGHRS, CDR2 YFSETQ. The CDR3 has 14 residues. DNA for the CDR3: TGCGCCAGCAGCTTGGACGGGCCCTACAATGAGCAGTTCTTC. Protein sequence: CASSLDGPYNEQFF.

Here the CDR3 reads CAEGLVRRLGGEETQYF. The DNA for the CDR3 is TGTGCCGAGGGTCTGGTGCGCCGACTCGGGGGGGAAGAGACCCAGTACTTC. This chain joins TRBV27 and TRBJ2-5; TRBD2 aligns across 8 bases. The J segment lost 3 bases and the V segment lost 11 bases, leaving 20 bases of the junction unmatched. This CDR3 region has 17 residues. Germline V CDR1 and CDR2: MNHEY, SMNVEV (reference sequence).

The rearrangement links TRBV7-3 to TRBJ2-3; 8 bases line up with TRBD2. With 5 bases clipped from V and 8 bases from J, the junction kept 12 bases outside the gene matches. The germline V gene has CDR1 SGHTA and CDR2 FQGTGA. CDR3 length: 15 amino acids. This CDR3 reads CASSPFAASGSTQYF. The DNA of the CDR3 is TGTGCCAGCAGCCCGTTTGCGGCTAGCGGGTCTACGCAGTATTTT. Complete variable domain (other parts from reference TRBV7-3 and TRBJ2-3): GAGVSQTPSNKVTEKGKYVELRCDPISGHTALYWYRQSLGQGPEFLIYFQGTGAADDSGLPNDRFFAVRPEGSVSTLKIQRTERGDSAVYLCASSPFAASGSTQYFGPGTRLTVL.

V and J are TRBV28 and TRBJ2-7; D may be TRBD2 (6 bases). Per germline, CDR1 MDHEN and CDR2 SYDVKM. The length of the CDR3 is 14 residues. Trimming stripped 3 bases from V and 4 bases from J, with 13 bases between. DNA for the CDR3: TGTGCCAGCAGTTTGCGGGGACCCACTTACGAGCAGTACTTC. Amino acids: CASSLRGPTYEQYF.

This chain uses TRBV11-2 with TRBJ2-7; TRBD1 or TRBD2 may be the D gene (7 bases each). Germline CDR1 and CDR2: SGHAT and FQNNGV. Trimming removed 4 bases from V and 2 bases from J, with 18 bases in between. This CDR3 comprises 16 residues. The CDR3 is CASSSEGRGGTYEQYF. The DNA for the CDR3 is TGTGCCAGCAGCTCCGAGGGCAGGGGGGGCACCTACGAGCAGTACTTC.

The CDR3, as DNA: TGCGCCAGCAGCCCAAATCCGGGACGGCACTCTGGGGCCAACGTCCTGACTTTC. Translating it yields CASSPNPGRHSGANVLTF. The chain employs TRBV4-1 and TRBJ2-6; possibly TRBD1 or TRBD2 for D (5 bases each). Germline V gene lookup returns CDR1 MGHRA and CDR2 YSYEKL. This CDR3 has 18 amino acids. Trimming removed 4 bases from V and 0 bases from J, with 16 bases in between.

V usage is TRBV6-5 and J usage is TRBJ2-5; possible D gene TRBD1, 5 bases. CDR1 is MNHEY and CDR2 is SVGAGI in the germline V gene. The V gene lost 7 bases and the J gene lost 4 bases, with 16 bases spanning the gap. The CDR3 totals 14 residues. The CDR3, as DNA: TGTGCCAGCAACCCCTTGGGGCTCGGAGAGACCCAGTACTTC. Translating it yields CASNPLGLGETQYF.

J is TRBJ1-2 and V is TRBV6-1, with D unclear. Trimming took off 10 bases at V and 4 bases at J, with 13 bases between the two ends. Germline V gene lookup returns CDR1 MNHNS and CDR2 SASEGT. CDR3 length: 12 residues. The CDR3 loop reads CATWRSPYGYTF. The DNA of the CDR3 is TGTGCCACCTGGAGGTCCCCCTATGGCTACACCTTC.

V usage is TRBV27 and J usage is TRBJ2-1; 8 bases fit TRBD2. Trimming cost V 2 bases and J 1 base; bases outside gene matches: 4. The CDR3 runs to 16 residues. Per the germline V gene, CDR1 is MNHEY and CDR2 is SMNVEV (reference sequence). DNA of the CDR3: TGTGCCAGCAGTTTAGCGAGCGGGGGTTCCTACAATGAGCAGTTCTTC. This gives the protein CASSLASGGSYNEQFF.

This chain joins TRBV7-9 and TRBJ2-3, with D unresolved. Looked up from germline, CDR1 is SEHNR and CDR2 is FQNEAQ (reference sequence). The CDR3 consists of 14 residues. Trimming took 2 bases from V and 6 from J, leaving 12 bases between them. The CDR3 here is CASSLTTDGDTQYF. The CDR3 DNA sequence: TGTGCCAGCAGCTTAACCACTGATGGTGATACGCAGTATTTT. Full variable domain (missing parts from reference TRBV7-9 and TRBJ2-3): DTGVSQNPRHKITKRGQNVTFRCDPISEHNRLYWYRQTLGQGPEFLTYFQNEAQLEKSRLLSDRFSAERPKGSFSTLEIQRTEQGDSAMYLCASSLTTDGDTQYFGPGTRLTVL.

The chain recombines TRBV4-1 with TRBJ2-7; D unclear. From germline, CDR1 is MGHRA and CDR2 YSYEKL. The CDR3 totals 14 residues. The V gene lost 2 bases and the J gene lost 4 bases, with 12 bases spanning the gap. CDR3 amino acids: CASSQLITSYEQYF. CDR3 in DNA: TGCGCCAGCAGCCAATTGATCACGTCTTACGAGCAGTACTTC.

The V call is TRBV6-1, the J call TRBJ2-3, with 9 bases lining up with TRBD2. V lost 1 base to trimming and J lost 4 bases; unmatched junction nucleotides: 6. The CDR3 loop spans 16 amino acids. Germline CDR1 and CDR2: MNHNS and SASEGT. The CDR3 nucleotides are TGTGCCAGCAGTGAAGATCGCGGGGGGGCATCAGATACGCAGTATTTT. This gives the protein CASSEDRGGASDTQYF.

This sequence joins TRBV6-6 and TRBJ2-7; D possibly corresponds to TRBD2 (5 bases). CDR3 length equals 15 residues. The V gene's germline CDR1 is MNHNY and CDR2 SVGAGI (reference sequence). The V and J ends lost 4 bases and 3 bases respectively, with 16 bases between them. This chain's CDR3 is CASSSLEGGIYEQYF. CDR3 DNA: TGTGCCAGCAGTTCCCTCGAGGGCGGAATCTACGAGCAGTACTTC.

The CDR3 coding sequence is TGTGCCAGCAGTGTAACTGGGGGCAGGTACGAGCAGTACTTC. Its translation is CASSVTGGRYEQYF. V gene TRBV2 combines with J gene TRBJ2-7, with D possibly matching TRBD1 (6 bases). CDR1 and CDR2 (germline): SNHLY, FYNNEI. CDR3 length: 14 residues. The V gene lost 4 bases and the J gene lost 4 bases, with 14 bases spanning the gap.

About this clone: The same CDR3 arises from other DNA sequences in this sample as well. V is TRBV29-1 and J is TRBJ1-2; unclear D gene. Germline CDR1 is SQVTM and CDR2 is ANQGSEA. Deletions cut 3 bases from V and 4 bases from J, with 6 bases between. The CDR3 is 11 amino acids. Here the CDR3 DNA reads TGCAGCGTTGATGGGGTCTATGGCTACACCTTC. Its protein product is CSVDGVYGYTF.

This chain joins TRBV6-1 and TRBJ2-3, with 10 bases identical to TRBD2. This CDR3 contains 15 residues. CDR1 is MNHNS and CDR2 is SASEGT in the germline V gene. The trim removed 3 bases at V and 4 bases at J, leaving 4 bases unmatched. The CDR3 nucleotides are TGTGCCAGCAGTGATCTAGCGGGAGCCCCAGATACGCAGTATTTT. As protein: CASSDLAGAPDTQYF.

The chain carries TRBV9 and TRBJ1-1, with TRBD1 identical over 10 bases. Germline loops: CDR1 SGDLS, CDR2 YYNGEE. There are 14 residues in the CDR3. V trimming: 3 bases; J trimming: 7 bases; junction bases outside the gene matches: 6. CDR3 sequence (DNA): TGTGCCAGCAGCGATGGGACAGGGGATGGTGAAGCTTTCTTT. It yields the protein CASSDGTGDGEAFF.

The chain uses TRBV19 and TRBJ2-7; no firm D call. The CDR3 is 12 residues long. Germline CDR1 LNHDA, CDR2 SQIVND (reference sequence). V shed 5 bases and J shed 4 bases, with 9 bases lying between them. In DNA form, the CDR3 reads TGTGCCAGTAGTTACTTGGGTTACGAGCAGTACTTC. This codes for CASSYLGYEQYF. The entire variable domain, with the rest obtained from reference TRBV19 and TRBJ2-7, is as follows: DGGITQSPKYLFRKEGQNVTLSCEQNLNHDAMYWYRQDPGQGLRLIYYSQIVNDFQKGDIAEGYSVSREKKESFPLTVTSAQKNPTAFYLCASSYLGYEQYFGPGTRLTVT.

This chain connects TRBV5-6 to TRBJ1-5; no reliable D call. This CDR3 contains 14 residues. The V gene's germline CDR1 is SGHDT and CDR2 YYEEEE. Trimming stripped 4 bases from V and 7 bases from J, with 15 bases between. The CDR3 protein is CASSGWASGQPQHF. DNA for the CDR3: TGTGCCAGCAGCGGTTGGGCTTCGGGGCAGCCCCAGCATTTT.